The rows below give T cell receptor beta chains drawn from one sample of a study of CD8 T cells in ankylosing spondylitis. TCRdb processed the 5' RACE reads anew with MiXCR; each CDR3 protein has one entry. This sample carries some 290,000 distinct CDR3 sequences, around 20% of them seen once, and the ten largest clones take 7.8%. Source material: blood, either unsorted or a sorted T cell fraction (not recorded which). These TCRs come from a male donor with ankylosing spondylitis or in good health (not recorded which). The CDR3 runs from the conserved cysteine through the conserved F or W. D genes are given only for firm matches. A row's size may be missing; if present it is once, few, many or a size class.

TRBJ2-5 | - | many | TRBV12-3/TRBV12-4 | CASSFQGGQETQYF | TGTGCCAGCAGTTTCCAAGGGGGCCAAGAGACCCAGTACTTC
TRBJ2-5 | TRBD2 | - | TRBV7-9 | CASTGGPSETQYF | TGTGCCAGCACGGGGGGGCCTTCAGAGACCCAGTACTTC
TRBJ1-5 | - | - | TRBV28 | CASSGSGPGNQPQHF | TGTGCCAGCAGTGGATCCGGCCCGGGCAATCAGCCCCAGCATTTT
TRBJ2-2 | TRBD2 | few | TRBV9 | CASSVEPAGGPDTGELFF | TGTGCCAGCAGCGTAGAACCAGCGGGGGGGCCGGACACCGGGGAGCTGTTTTTT
TRBJ1-2 | TRBD1 | - | TRBV29-1 | CSVGQDRGIHLYGYTF | TGCAGCGTTGGTCAGGACAGGGGGATCCATCTCTATGGCTACACCTTC
TRBJ2-5 | - | - | TRBV5-4 | CASSLQQNQETQYF | TGTGCCAGCAGCTTGCAACAGAACCAAGAGACCCAGTACTTC
TRBJ2-5 | - | few | TRBV7-3 | CASSLTGLAGRETQYF | TGTGCCAGCAGCTTAACGGGGCTAGCTGGGAGGGAGACCCAGTACTTC
TRBJ1-2 | - | few | TRBV6-5 | CATTGNYGYTF | TGTGCCACCACAGGGAACTATGGCTACACCTTC
TRBJ1-5 | - | - | TRBV12-3/TRBV12-4 | CASRAQSNQPQHF | TGTGCCAGCAGGGCGCAGAGCAATCAGCCCCAGCATTTT
TRBJ2-3 | TRBD2 | few | TRBV5-1 | CASSYGLAGGRDTQYF | TGCGCCAGCAGCTACGGACTAGCGGGAGGGAGGGATACGCAGTATTTT
TRBJ2-2 | - | few | TRBV6-2/TRBV6-3 | CASSLEGTANTGELFF | TGTGCCAGCAGTCTTGAAGGGACCGCTAACACCGGGGAGCTGTTTTTT
TRBJ2-2 | - | many | TRBV9 | CASSVQGYTGELFF | TGTGCCAGCAGCGTACAGGGTTACACCGGGGAGCTGTTTTTT
TRBJ1-2 | - | many | TRBV6-1 | CASSAAAGEYGYTF | TGTGCCAGCAGTGCAGCTGCAGGGGAGTATGGCTACACCTTC
TRBJ2-1 | TRBD2 | - | TRBV12-3/TRBV12-4 | CASSLKRGAPNEQFF | TGTGCCAGCAGTTTGAAGCGGGGGGCCCCCAATGAGCAGTTCTTC
TRBJ1-1 | TRBD1 | - | TRBV7-3 | CASSLNGQGSTEAFF | TGTGCCAGCAGCTTAAATGGACAGGGTTCCACTGAAGCTTTCTTT
TRBJ2-5 | - | - | TRBV27 | CASSHDGSQETQYF | TGTGCCAGCAGTCACGACGGATCACAAGAGACCCAGTACTTC
TRBJ1-3 | - | few | TRBV6-1 | CASSESQGTGNTIYF | TGTGCCAGCAGTGAATCCCAGGGCACTGGAAACACCATATATTTT
TRBJ1-3 | - | - | TRBV28 | CASSLQGRNTIYF | TGTGCCAGCAGTTTACAGGGCCGAAACACCATATATTTT
TRBJ2-3 | TRBD2 | - | TRBV7-9 | CASSKIGTSGFTDTQYF | TGTGCCAGCAGCAAAATCGGGACTAGCGGGTTCACAGATACGCAGTATTTT
TRBJ1-1 | - | - | TRBV9 | CASSSHNTEAFF | TGTGCCAGCAGCTCTCATAACACTGAAGCTTTCTTT
TRBJ1-2 | - | many | TRBV12-3/TRBV12-4 | CASSRRGGDDGYTF | TGTGCCAGCAGTCGACGGGGAGGGGATGATGGCTACACCTTC
TRBJ2-1 | TRBD1 | few | TRBV6-5 | CASSYAGTGNEQFF | TGTGCCAGCAGTTACGCCGGGACAGGGAATGAGCAGTTCTTC
TRBJ1-6 | TRBD1 | many | TRBV20-1 | CSAAGTANSPLHF | TGCAGTGCCGCCGGGACAGCCAATTCACCCCTCCACTTT
TRBJ1-5 | - | few | TRBV12-3/TRBV12-4 | CASSKGRNQPQHF | TGTGCCAGCAGCAAGGGACGGAATCAGCCCCAGCATTTT
TRBJ2-2 | TRBD1 | few | TRBV7-6 | CASSAGTGAGELFF | TGTGCCAGCAGCGCCGGGACAGGGGCCGGGGAGCTGTTTTTT
TRBJ2-3 | - | few | TRBV6-1 | CASRVKLESDTQYF | TGTGCCAGCAGGGTTAAACTAGAATCAGATACGCAGTATTTT
TRBJ2-1 | - | many | TRBV24-1 | CATSDPLHEQFF | TGTGCCACCAGTGACCCCCTCCATGAGCAGTTCTTC
TRBJ2-2 | - | - | TRBV20-1 | CSARRGSTGELFF | TGCAGTGCTAGACGCGGGTCCACCGGGGAGCTGTTTTTT
TRBJ1-2 | - | - | TRBV6-1 | CASSEEGGYTF | TGTGCCAGCAGTGAAGAGGGTGGCTACACCTTC
TRBJ1-2 | - | - | TRBV20-1 | CSARDGVSNGYTF | TGCAGTGCTAGAGATGGGGTGTCTAATGGCTACACCTTC
TRBJ1-5 | TRBD1 | - | TRBV12-3/TRBV12-4 | CASSLETGGNQPQHF | TGTGCCAGCAGCCTAGAGACAGGGGGAAATCAGCCCCAGCATTTT
TRBJ1-1 | - | few | TRBV5-5 | CASSQIRGAEAFF | TGTGCCAGCAGCCAAATCAGGGGCGCTGAAGCTTTCTTT
TRBJ2-2 | TRBD1 | - | TRBV28 | CASSWTGPSNTGELFF | TGTGCCAGCAGTTGGACAGGGCCGTCGAACACCGGGGAGCTGTTTTTT
TRBJ2-4 | - | - | TRBV11-2 | CASSLWENIQYF | TGTGCCAGCAGCTTATGGGAAAACATTCAGTACTTC
TRBJ1-2 | TRBD1 | - | TRBV20-1 | CSARTGGGYTF | TGCAGTGCTAGGACAGGGGGAGGCTACACCTTC
TRBJ2-5 | - | - | TRBV21-1 | CASSKGGGHQETQYF | TGTGCCAGCAGCAAAGGAGGGGGACACCAAGAGACCCAGTACTTC
TRBJ2-2 | - | many | TRBV5-1 | CASSPGEAGELFF | TGCGCCAGCAGCCCGGGAGAGGCCGGGGAGCTGTTTTTT
TRBJ2-2 | TRBD1 | many | TRBV5-1 | CASSESTGSTGELFF | TGCGCCAGCAGCGAATCGACAGGGAGCACCGGGGAGCTGTTTTTT
TRBJ1-6 | - | - | TRBV20-1 | CSARSGQDNSPLHF | TGCAGTGCTAGATCGGGTCAGGACAATTCACCCCTCCACTTT
TRBJ1-2 | - | - | TRBV12-3/TRBV12-4 | CASSLSGPGSYGYTF | TGTGCCAGCAGTTTGTCAGGCCCAGGGTCCTATGGCTACACCTTC
TRBJ1-3 | - | - | TRBV7-8 | CASSFTGGAGNTIYF | TGTGCCAGCAGCTTTACTGGAGGCGCTGGAAACACCATATATTTT
TRBJ2-4 | - | few | TRBV20-1 | CSAEGSDTKNIQYF | TGCAGTGCAGAGGGATCGGATACCAAAAACATTCAGTACTTC
TRBJ2-5 | - | few | TRBV3-1 | CASSQAGVRGQETQYF | TGTGCCAGCAGCCAAGCTGGGGTTAGGGGGCAAGAGACCCAGTACTTC
TRBJ1-2 | TRBD1 | - | TRBV20-1 | CSALTTGTTYGYTF | TGCAGTGCCCTAACGACAGGGACGACCTATGGCTACACCTTC
TRBJ2-2 | - | few | TRBV29-1 | CSVVRGGGELFF | TGCAGCGTTGTAAGGGGCGGCGGGGAGCTGTTTTTT
TRBJ2-1 | - | - | TRBV20-1 | CSARPSDRYNEQFF | TGCAGTGCTAGACCGTCAGACAGGTACAATGAGCAGTTCTTC
TRBJ2-3 | TRBD1 | - | TRBV5-1 | CASSFDRGTDTQYF | TGCGCCAGCAGCTTTGACAGGGGCACAGATACGCAGTATTTT
TRBJ2-1 | - | - | TRBV5-1 | CASEPRGSNEQFF | TGCGCCAGCGAGCCGAGGGGCTCAAATGAGCAGTTCTTC